This record concerns one T cell receptor (beta chain) sequence. This sample was taken from a study of blood T cell repertoires in COVID-19. V was clipped by 2 bases and J by 7 bases, with 14 bases between them. The CDR3 extends over 15 amino acids. Germline loops: CDR1 SGHTA, CDR2 FQGNSA. Repertoires were generated with immunoSEQ multiplex PCR, while TCRdb's copy carries only in-frame clones and drops some. The data show 45,000 to 55,000 clones, with 82% seen just once and roughly 11% held by the top ten. V and J are TRBV7-2 and TRBJ2-2, with D possibly TRBD2 on 6 matching bases. The specimen was peripheral blood. The clonotype was recovered from a man aged 80 or over with COVID-19, enrolled during active disease. CDR3 in DNA: TGTGCCAGCAGCTTATACGGGGGAGTTATCGGGGAGCTGTTTTTT. This codes for CASSLYGGVIGELFF.